This T cell receptor beta chain was recovered during a study of cytomegalovirus exposure and HLA in healthy donors. The germline gives CDR1 KGHSH, CDR2 LQKENI. Trimming removed 3 bases from V and 2 bases from J; junction bases left unmatched: 7. The CDR3 contains 16 residues. It was with 60 Vbeta and 13 Jbeta primers that the PCR ran. Some clones are missing from TCRdb's copy, which holds only in-frame ones; the method was immunoSEQ multiplex PCR. This table has under 150,000 clones, around 70% appearing once. This clonotype was obtained from a woman aged 35 to 49 in good health and CMV-seropositive. Sequencing was performed on PBMCs. The chain uses TRBV18 and TRBJ2-3; 8 nucleotides match TRBD2. The CDR3 here is CASSPLAGELTDTQYF. The CDR3 DNA sequence: TGTGCCAGCTCACCCCTAGCGGGTGAACTCACAGATACGCAGTATTTT. Together with reference TRBV18 and TRBJ2-3, the CDR3 gives the full variable domain: NAGVMQNPRHLVRRRGQEARLRCSPMKGHSHVYWYRQLPEEGLKFMVYLQKENIIDESGMPKERFSAEFPKEGPSILRIQQVVRGDSAAYFCASSPLAGELTDTQYFGPGTRLTVL.